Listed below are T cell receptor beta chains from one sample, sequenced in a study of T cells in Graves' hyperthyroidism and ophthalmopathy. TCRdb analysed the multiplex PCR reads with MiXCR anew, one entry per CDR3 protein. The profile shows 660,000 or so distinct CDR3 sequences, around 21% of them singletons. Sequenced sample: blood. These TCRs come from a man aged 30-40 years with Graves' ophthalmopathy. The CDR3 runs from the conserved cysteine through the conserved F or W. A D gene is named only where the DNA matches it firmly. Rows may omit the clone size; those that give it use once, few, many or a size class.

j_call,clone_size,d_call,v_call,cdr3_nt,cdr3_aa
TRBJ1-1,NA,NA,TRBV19,TGTGCCAGTAGTATTAGCGGGTGGGCTGAAGCTTTCTTT,CASSISGWAEAFF
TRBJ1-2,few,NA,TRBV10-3,TGTGCCATCAGTGAGCTGTTTTCGACGTCGGGCTACACCTTC,CAISELFSTSGYTF
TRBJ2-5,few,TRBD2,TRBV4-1,TGCGCCAGCAGCCAAGTGGGACTAGCGCGTCGTGACTTC,CASSQVGLARRDF
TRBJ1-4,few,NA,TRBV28,TGTGCCAGCAGTCTTACCGACAGGTGGCTAGTTGCAACTAATGAAAAACTGTTTTTT,CASSLTDRWLVATNEKLFF
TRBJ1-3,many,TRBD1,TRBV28,TGTGCCAGCAGTTTAAGTCCCGGGACAGTTTCCCTTGGAAACACCATATATTTT,CASSLSPGTVSLGNTIYF
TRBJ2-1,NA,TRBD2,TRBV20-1,TGCAGTGCTTCTAGCGGGAGGGAGCAGTTCTTC,CSASSGREQFF
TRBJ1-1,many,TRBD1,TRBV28,TGTGCCAGCAGCCTGACCGACAGGGGGCGAGCGGGAGCTTTCTTT,CASSLTDRGRAGAFF
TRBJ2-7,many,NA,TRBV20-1,TGCAGTGCTAGGGCTATCTACGAGCAGTACTTC,CSARAIYEQYF
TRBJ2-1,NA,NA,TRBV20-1,TGCAGTGCTCCACAGGGTGTTCCCTACAATGAGCAGTTCTTC,CSAPQGVPYNEQFF
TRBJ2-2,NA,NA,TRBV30,TGTGCCTGGAGTACTACCCCCCCCGGCACCGGGGAGCTGTTTTTT,CAWSTTPPGTGELFF
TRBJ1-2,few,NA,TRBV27,TGTGCCAGTCGGATACGGGGGGGCTACACCTTC,CASRIRGGYTF
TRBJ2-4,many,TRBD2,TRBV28,TGTGCCAGCAGTTTGTGGACTAGCGGGAGTGAGGGAGCCAAAAACATTCAGTACTTC,CASSLWTSGSEGAKNIQYF
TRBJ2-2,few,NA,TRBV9,TGTGCCAGCAGCGTTGGGCAGTTTAACACCGGGGAGCTGTTTTTT,CASSVGQFNTGELFF